A single sample gave rise to the 19 T cell receptor beta chains below, sequenced in a study of blood T cell repertoires in COVID-19. The table came from immunoSEQ multiplex PCR; TCRdb's copy has only in-frame clones and leaves some out. The profile shows a few hundred thousand clones, around 85% of them singletons. Material for sequencing was peripheral blood. The source is a woman younger than 30 with acute or convalescent COVID-19.

The V call is TRBV7-6, the J call TRBJ1-1; D is possibly TRBD1 (6 bases). V lost 1 base, J lost 6 bases, and 15 bases lay in between. CDR3 length equals 15 residues. CDR1 and CDR2 (germline): SGHVS, FNYEAQ. The CDR3: CASSLGRGADSEAFF. Written as DNA, the CDR3 is TGTGCCAGCAGCTTAGGTCGGGGGGCGGATTCTGAAGCTTTCTTT.

The chain links TRBV15 to TRBJ1-1; D is undetermined. CDR1 is LNHNV, CDR2 YYDKDF, per germline (reference sequence). Trimming removed 2 bases at V and 8 bases at J, with 15 bases between. The CDR3 has 14 residues. This chain's CDR3 is CATSRRGTFSEAFF. The CDR3 DNA reads as TGTGCCACCAGCAGACGGGGAACGTTTTCCGAAGCTTTCTTT.

This clone was seen a single time. V is TRBV27 and J is TRBJ1-5; TRBD1 is a possible D gene (5 bases). V lost 5 bases, J lost 7 bases, and 15 bases lay in between. In germline, CDR1 is MNHEY, CDR2 SMNVEV (reference sequence). This CDR3 has 14 residues. The CDR3, as DNA: TGTGCCAGCAGTCTTATATGGGGCGACCAGCCCCAGCATTTT. It codes for CASSLIWGDQPQHF.

This clone was observed a single time. The V and J genes are TRBV27 and TRBJ2-1, with 11 positions matching TRBD1. V was clipped by 5 bases and J by 6 bases; unmatched bases: 6. This CDR3 comprises 15 residues. From germline, CDR1 is MNHEY and CDR2 SMNVEV (reference sequence). CDR3 bases: TGTGCCAGCAGTCTCGGGACAGGGGGAGGCAATGAGCAGTTCTTC. Protein: CASSLGTGGGNEQFF.

CDR3 protein: CASSAKGHEQFF. The CDR3 nucleotides read TGTGCCAGCAGCGCGAAAGGACACGAGCAGTTCTTC. The chain uses TRBV9 and TRBJ2-1; D perhaps matches TRBD1 (5 bases). The germline V and J ends were trimmed by 3 bases and 10 bases, with 11 bases remaining between them. The CDR3 has 12 amino acids. Germline-derived CDR1 and CDR2 are SGDLS and YYNGEE. Full variable domain (rest looked up from reference TRBV9 and TRBJ2-1): DSGVTQTPKHLITATGQRVTLRCSPRSGDLSVYWYQQSLDQGLQFLIQYYNGEERAKGNILERFSAQQFPDLHSELNLSSLELGDSALYFCASSAKGHEQFFGPGTRLTVL.

The rearrangement links TRBV9 to TRBJ2-3, with TRBD2 identical over 10 bases. The V gene's germline CDR1 is SGDLS and CDR2 YYNGEE. The CDR3 spans 18 residues. V gave up 0 bases and J gave up 2 bases; unmatched junction bases: 9. In nucleotides, the CDR3 is TGTGCCAGCAGCGTAGAAAGGCTAGCGGGGGCTTCCACAGATACGCAGTATTTT. It is translated as CASSVERLAGASTDTQYF.

On this clone itself: The same CDR3 also results from other DNA sequences found in this sample. This sequence joins TRBV29-1 and TRBJ2-7; a possible D gene is TRBD1 (6 bases). The CDR3 is 12 amino acids. The germline V and J ends were trimmed by 0 bases and 4 bases, with 7 bases remaining between them. CDR1 and CDR2 (germline): SQVTM, ANQGSEA. CDR3 protein: CSVEDRGYEQYF. In DNA, the CDR3 is TGCAGCGTTGAAGATAGGGGGTACGAGCAGTACTTC.

This clone has just one count. The chain employs TRBV2 and TRBJ1-2; TRBD1 aligns across 8 bases. Germline CDR1 SNHLY, CDR2 FYNNEI. CDR3 length equals 17 residues. The V gene end was trimmed by 6 bases and the J gene end by 6 bases; junction bases not matched to a gene: 18. CDR3 bases: TGTGCCAGCAGAGAACGGACAGGGTTTAGTTTGGTGGATGGCTACACCTTC. Its protein is CASRERTGFSLVDGYTF.

The rearrangement joins TRBV28 to TRBJ2-4; 9 nucleotides agree with TRBD2. The CDR3 length is 17 residues. Germline V lookup: CDR1 MDHEN, CDR2 SYDVKM. After removal of 6 bases from V and 2 bases from J, the junction contained 11 bases not matched to a gene. The CDR3 is CASSLAGTSSSKNIQYF. As DNA, the CDR3 is TGTGCCAGCAGCCTTGCCGGGACTAGCAGTTCCAAAAACATTCAGTACTTC.

The chain combines TRBV9 with TRBJ1-1, with D unresolved. Trimming left V 3 bases short and J 6 bases short, with 12 bases between. Germline values: CDR1 SGDLS, CDR2 YYNGEE. The CDR3 sequence is 13 residues long. For the CDR3, the DNA is TGTGCCAGCAGCGCGGGAGAGACGGCTGAAGCTTTCTTT. This translates into CASSAGETAEAFF.

This rearrangement joins TRBV5-1 to TRBJ2-1; 8 bases map to TRBD1. CDR1 and CDR2 (germline): SGHRS, YFSETQ. The CDR3 totals 16 residues. V trimming: 2 bases; J trimming: 3 bases; junction bases outside the gene matches: 7. Here the CDR3 reads CASSLRPGQDYNEQFF. The CDR3 nucleotides are TGCGCCAGCAGCTTACGACCGGGACAGGACTACAATGAGCAGTTCTTC.

This chain uses TRBV21-1 with TRBJ2-2; TRBD1 is taken as the D call from the table, unchecked against the DNA. TRBV21-1 is tagged as a pseudogene. CDR3 size: 17 residues. CDR3 loop: CASSKVMGPPNTGELFF. In DNA, the CDR3 is TGTGCCAGCAGCAAAGTTATGGGGCCCCCGAACACCGGGGAGCTGTTTTTT.

The chain has TRBV9 and TRBJ2-1; 12 positions match TRBD2. With V trimmed by 4 bases and J by 10 bases, 12 bases remained unmatched. The CDR3 contains 16 residues. Germline V CDR1 and CDR2: SGDLS, YYNGEE. CDR3 protein: CASSPSEASGRVEQFF. CDR3 coding DNA: TGTGCCAGCAGCCCTAGCGAGGCTAGCGGGAGGGTGGAGCAGTTCTTC.

The chain employs TRBV6-5 and TRBJ2-5; 9 bases are shared with TRBD1. Losses at the gene ends were 8 bases for V and 0 bases for J; bases not matched to a gene: 1. This CDR3 region has 13 residues. The germline V gene encodes CDR1 MNHEY and CDR2 SVGAGI. The CDR3 spells CASGTGYQETQYF. CDR3 bases: TGTGCCAGCGGGACAGGGTACCAAGAGACCCAGTACTTC.

V usage is TRBV9 and J usage is TRBJ2-1; 8 bases match TRBD2. CDR3 size: 17 residues. Trimming at V came to 0 bases and at J to 3 bases, leaving 8 bases not matched to a gene. The germline CDR1 and CDR2 sequences are SGDLS and YYNGEE. This CDR3 reads CASSVASRTSGYNEQFF. The CDR3 coding sequence is TGTGCCAGCAGCGTAGCCTCGAGAACTAGCGGCTACAATGAGCAGTTCTTC.

The V gene is TRBV7-3, the J gene TRBJ2-3; 10 nucleotides align to TRBD2. The CDR3 sequence is 16 residues long. Germline V gives CDR1 SGHTA, CDR2 FQGTGA. After removal of 5 bases from V and 0 bases from J, the junction contained 5 bases not matched to a gene. CDR3 sequence (DNA): TGTGCCAGCAGCCCTGGGACTAGCGCTAGCACAGATACGCAGTATTTT. This sequence encodes CASSPGTSASTDTQYF.

The J gene is TRBJ2-3, the V gene TRBV7-6, with a tentative D call TRBD2 (6 bases). V was pared by 1 base and J by 11 bases, with 22 bases between. Germline lookup yields CDR1 SGHVS and CDR2 FNYEAQ. The length of the CDR3 is 16 residues. The CDR3 DNA is TGTGCCAGCAGCTTAGGAATAGCGGAACCGGGTGGAATGCAGTATTTT. This codes for CASSLGIAEPGGMQYF. The full variable domain, with the rest looked up from reference TRBV7-6 and TRBJ2-3, is GAGVSQSPRYKVTKRGQDVALRCDPISGHVSLYWYRQALGQGPEFLTYFNYEAQQDKSGLPNDRFSAERPEGSISTLTIQRTEQRDSAMYRCASSLGIAEPGGMQYFGPGTRLTVL.

As for this clone: In the same sample, other DNA sequences code for this CDR3. The chain joins TRBV2 to TRBJ2-5; the D is unclear. The CDR3 runs 11 residues. Germline values: CDR1 SNHLY, CDR2 FYNNEI. The V gene lost 3 bases and the J gene lost 4 bases, with 3 bases spanning the gap. CDR3 region: CASSDRETQYF. DNA for the CDR3: TGTGCCAGCAGTGACAGAGAGACCCAGTACTTC.

The chain is built from TRBV6-5 and TRBJ1-2, with 10 bases fitting TRBD1. The germline V gene encodes CDR1 MNHEY and CDR2 SVGAGI. The CDR3 loop spans 14 amino acids. The junction had 4 bases not matched to a gene; V was cut back by 2 bases and J by 7 bases. CDR3 bases: TGTGCCAGCAGTTACCGGGACAGGGGAGGTGGCTACACCTTC. Its translation is CASSYRDRGGGYTF.